Frequency places the clone carrying this T cell receptor (beta chain) as medium-sized (0.01 to 0.1%). CDR1 is SGHKS, CDR2 YYEKEE, per germline (reference sequence). The CDR3 spans 15 residues. The data belong to a study of human CD8 memory T cell subsets. Total CD8+ T cells were enriched by a separation that was negative and magnetic. RNA came from duplicate vials of around 140,000 sorted CD8+ T cells per subset. The TCR beta sequencing libraries came from UMI-labeled 5' RACE. TCRdb re-analyzed the 5' RACE reads; it lists each CDR3 protein once, without DNA. The table for this sample gives about 3,700 distinct CDR3 sequences.

The sequencing sample was made of CD8+ T cells from PBMCs. The receptor's source is a human donor in good health. The chain uses TRBV5-5 and TRBJ1-1; the D gene TCRdb calls, TRBD1, cannot be checked with no DNA. The CDR3 is CASSLAGQPNTEAFF.